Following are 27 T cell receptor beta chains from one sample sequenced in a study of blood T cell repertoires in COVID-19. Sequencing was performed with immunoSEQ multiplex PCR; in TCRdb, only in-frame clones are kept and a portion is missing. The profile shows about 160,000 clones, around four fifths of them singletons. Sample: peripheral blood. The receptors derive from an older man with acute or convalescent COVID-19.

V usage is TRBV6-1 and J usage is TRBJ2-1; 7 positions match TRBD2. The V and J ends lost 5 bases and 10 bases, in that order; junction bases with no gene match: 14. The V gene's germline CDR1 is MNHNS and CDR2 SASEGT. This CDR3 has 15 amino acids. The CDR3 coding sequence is TGTGCCAGCAGTTGGACTAGTGGGGGGATAGGGGAGCAGTTCTTC. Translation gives CASSWTSGGIGEQFF.

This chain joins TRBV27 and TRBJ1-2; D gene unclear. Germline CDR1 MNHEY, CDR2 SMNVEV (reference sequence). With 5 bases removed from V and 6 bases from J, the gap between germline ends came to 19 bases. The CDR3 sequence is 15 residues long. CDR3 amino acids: CASSTSPDPSHGYTF. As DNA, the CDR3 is TGTGCCAGCAGTACTAGCCCTGACCCGTCTCATGGCTACACCTTC.

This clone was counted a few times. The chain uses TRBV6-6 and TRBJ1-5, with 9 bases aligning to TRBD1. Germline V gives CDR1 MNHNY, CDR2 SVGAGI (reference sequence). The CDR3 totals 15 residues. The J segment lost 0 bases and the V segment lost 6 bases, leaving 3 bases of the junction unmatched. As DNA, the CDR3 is TGTGCCAGCAGCCAGGGACAGGGTAGCAATCAGCCCCAGCATTTT. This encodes CASSQGQGSNQPQHF.

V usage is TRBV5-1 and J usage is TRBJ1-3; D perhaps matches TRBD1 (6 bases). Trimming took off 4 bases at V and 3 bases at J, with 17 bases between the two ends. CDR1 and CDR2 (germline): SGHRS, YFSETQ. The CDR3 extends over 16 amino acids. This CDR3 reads CASSPGNTGYGNTIYF. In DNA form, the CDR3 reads TGCGCCAGCAGCCCCGGGAATACAGGGTATGGAAACACCATATATTTT.

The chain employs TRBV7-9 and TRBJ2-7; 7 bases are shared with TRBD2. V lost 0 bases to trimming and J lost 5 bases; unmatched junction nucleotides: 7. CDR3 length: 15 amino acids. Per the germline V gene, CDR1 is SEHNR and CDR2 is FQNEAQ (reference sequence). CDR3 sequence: CASSLAGATSDEQYF. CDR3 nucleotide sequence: TGTGCCAGCAGCTTAGCTGGGGCTACTAGCGACGAGCAGTACTTC.

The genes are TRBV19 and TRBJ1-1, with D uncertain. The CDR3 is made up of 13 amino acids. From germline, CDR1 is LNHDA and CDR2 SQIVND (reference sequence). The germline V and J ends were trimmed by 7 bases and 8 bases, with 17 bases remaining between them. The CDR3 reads CASNTGFREEAFF. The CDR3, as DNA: TGTGCCAGTAACACCGGTTTCCGGGAAGAAGCTTTCTTT.

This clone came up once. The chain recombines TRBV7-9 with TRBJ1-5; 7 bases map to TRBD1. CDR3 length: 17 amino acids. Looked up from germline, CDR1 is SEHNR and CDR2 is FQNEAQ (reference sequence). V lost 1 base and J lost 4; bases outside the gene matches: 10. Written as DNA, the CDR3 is TGTGCCAGCAGCTTAGGTCTGGGGACAGACGGGAATCAGCCCCAGCATTTT. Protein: CASSLGLGTDGNQPQHF. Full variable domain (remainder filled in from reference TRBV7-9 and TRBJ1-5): DTGVSQNPRHKITKRGQNVTFRCDPISEHNRLYWYRQTLGQGPEFLTYFQNEAQLEKSRLLSDRFSAERPKGSFSTLEIQRTEQGDSAMYLCASSLGLGTDGNQPQHFGDGTRLSIL.

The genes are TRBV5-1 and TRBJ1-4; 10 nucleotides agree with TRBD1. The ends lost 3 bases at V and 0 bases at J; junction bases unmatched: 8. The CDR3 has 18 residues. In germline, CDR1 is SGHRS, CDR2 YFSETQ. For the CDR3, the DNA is TGCGCCAGCAGCTCACCGGGACAGGGGACCACAACTAATGAAAAACTGTTTTTT. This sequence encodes CASSSPGQGTTTNEKLFF.

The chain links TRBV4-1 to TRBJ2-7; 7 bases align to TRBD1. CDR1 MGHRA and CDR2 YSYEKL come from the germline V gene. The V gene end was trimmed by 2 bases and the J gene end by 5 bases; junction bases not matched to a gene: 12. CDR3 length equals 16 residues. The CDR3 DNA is TGCGCCAGCAGCCAACCCCCCGGGACAGCCATCCACGAGCAGTACTTC. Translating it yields CASSQPPGTAIHEQYF.

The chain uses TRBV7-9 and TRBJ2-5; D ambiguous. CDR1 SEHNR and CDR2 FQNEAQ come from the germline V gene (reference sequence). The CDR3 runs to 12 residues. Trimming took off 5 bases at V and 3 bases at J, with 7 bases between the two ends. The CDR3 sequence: CASSPTEETQYF. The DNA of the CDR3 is TGTGCCAGCAGCCCCACAGAAGAGACCCAGTACTTC.

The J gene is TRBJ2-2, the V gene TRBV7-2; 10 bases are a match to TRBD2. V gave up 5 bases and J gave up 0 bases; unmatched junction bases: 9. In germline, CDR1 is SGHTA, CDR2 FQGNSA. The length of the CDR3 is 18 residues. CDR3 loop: CASSASGLALPNTGELFF. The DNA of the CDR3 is TGTGCCAGCAGCGCGTCGGGACTAGCGCTACCGAACACCGGGGAGCTGTTTTTT.

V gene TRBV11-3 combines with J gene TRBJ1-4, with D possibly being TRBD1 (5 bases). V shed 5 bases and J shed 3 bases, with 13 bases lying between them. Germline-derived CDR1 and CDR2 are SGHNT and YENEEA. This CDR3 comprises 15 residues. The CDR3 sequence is CASSPGWAANEKLFF. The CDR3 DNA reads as TGTGCCAGCAGCCCAGGGTGGGCAGCTAATGAAAAACTGTTTTTT.

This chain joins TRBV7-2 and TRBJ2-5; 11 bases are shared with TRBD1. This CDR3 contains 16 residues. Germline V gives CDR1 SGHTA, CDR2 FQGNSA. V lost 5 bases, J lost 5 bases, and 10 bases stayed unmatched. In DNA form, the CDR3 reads TGTGCCAGCAGCCGCCCCCGGACAGGGGGCGGGGAGACCCAGTACTTC. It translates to CASSRPRTGGGETQYF.

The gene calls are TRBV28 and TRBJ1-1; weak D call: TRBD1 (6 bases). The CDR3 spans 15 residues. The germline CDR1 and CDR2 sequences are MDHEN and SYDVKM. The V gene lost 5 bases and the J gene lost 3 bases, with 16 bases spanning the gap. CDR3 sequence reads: CASSAPIQGYTEAFF. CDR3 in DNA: TGTGCCAGCAGTGCCCCTATTCAGGGGTACACTGAAGCTTTCTTT.

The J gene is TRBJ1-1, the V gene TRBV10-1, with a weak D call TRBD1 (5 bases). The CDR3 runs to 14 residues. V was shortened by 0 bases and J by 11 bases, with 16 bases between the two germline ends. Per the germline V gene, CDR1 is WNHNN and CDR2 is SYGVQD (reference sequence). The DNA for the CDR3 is TGCGCCAGCAGTGAGTCGGGGCACGGTTTGAGCGCTTTCTTT. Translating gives CASSESGHGLSAFF.

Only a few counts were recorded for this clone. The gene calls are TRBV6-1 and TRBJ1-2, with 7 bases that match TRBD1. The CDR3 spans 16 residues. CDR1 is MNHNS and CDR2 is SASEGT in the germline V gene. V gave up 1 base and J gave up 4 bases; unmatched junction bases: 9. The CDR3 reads CASSEGQGIGGYGYTF. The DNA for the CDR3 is TGTGCCAGCAGTGAAGGACAGGGTATAGGGGGCTATGGCTACACCTTC.

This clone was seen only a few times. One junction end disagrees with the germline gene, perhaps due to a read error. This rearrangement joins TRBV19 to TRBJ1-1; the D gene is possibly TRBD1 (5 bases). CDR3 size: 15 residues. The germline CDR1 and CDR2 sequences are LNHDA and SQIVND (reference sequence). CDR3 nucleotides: TGTGCCAGTAGCATAGGTAGGGGAAAGGGCACTGAAGCTTTCTTT. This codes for CASSIGRGKGTEAFF.

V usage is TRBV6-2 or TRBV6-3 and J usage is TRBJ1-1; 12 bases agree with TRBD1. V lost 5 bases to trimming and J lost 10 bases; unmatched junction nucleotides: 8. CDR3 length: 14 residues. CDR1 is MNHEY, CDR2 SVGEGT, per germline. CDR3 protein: CASSNRDRGPVAFF. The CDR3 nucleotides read TGTGCCAGCAGTAACCGGGACAGGGGGCCGGTAGCTTTCTTT.

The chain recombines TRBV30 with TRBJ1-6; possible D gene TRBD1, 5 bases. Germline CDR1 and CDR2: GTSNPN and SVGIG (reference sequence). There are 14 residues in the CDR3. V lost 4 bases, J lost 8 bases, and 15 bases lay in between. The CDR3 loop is CAWTPPGAHSPLHF. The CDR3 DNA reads TGTGCCTGGACCCCACCTGGGGCCCATTCACCCCTCCACTTT.

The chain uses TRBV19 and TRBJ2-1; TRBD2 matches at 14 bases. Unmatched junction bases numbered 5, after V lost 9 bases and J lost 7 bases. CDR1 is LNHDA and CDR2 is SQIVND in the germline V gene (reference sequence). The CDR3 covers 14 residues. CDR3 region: CARGLAGEYNEQFF. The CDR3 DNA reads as TGTGCCAGGGGACTAGCGGGAGAATATAATGAGCAGTTCTTC. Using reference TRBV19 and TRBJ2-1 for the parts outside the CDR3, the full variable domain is DGGITQSPKYLFRKEGQNVTLSCEQNLNHDAMYWYRQDPGQGLRLIYYSQIVNDFQKGDIAEGYSVSREKKESFPLTVTSAQKNPTAFYLCARGLAGEYNEQFFGPGTRLTVL.

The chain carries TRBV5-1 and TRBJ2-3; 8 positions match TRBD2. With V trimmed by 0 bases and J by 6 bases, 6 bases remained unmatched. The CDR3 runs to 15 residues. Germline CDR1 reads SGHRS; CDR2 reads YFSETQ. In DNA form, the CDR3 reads TGCGCCAGCAGCTTGGTAAACGGGAGGGCCGATACGCAGTATTTT. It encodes CASSLVNGRADTQYF.

Here the CDR3 DNA reads TGTGCCAGTAGTCACAGGGGGGACACCGGGGAGCTGTTTTTT. Translated: CASSHRGDTGELFF. This sequence joins TRBV19 and TRBJ2-2; 8 positions agree with TRBD1. V lost 5 bases, J lost 3 bases, and 2 bases stayed unmatched. The V gene's germline CDR1 is LNHDA and CDR2 SQIVND (reference sequence). This CDR3 has 14 residues.

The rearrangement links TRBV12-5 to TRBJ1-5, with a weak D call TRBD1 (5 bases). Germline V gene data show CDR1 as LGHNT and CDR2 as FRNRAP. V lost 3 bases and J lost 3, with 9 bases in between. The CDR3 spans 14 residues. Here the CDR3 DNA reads TGTGCTAGTGGTTTTAGCAGGGTCAATCAGCCCCAGCATTTT. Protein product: CASGFSRVNQPQHF.

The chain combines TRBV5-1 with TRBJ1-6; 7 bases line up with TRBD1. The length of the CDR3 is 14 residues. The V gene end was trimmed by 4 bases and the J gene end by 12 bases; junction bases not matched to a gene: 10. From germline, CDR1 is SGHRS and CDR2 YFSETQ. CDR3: CASSKKGAAEPLHF. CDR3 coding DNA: TGCGCCAGCAGCAAAAAGGGGGCCGCGGAACCCCTCCACTTT.

The CDR3 here is CASSIAASGNEKLFF. CDR3 DNA: TGTGCCAGTAGTATAGCCGCCTCGGGGAATGAAAAACTGTTTTTT. The rearrangement joins TRBV19 to TRBJ1-4; D is unclear. CDR1 is LNHDA and CDR2 is SQIVND in the germline V gene (reference sequence). The V and J ends lost 1 base and 5 bases respectively, with 11 bases between them. The CDR3 loop spans 15 amino acids.

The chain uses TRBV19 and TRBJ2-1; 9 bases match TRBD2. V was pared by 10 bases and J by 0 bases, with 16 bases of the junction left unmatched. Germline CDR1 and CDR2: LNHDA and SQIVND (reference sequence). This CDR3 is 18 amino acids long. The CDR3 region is CATSAARGGANSYNEQFF. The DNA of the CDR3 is TGTGCCACATCAGCGGCTCGCGGGGGGGCTAACTCCTACAATGAGCAGTTCTTC.

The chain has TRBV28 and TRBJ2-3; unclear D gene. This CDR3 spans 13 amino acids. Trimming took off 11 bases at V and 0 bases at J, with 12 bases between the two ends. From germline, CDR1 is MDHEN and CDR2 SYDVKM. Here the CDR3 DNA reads TGTGCCTGGTCGGGTCCTAGCACAGATACGCAGTATTTT. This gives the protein CAWSGPSTDTQYF. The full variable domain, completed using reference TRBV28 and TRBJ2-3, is DVKVTQSSRYLVKRTGEKVFLECVQDMDHENMFWYRQDPGLGLRLIYFSYDVKMKEKGDIPEGYSVSREKKERFSLILESASTNQTSMYLCAWSGPSTDTQYFGPGTRLTVL.